One sample yielded the 8 T cell receptor beta chains listed below, sequenced in a study of blood T cell repertoires in COVID-19. Sequenced by immunoSEQ multiplex PCR; TCRdb stores in-frame clones only, minus some. Of 120,000 or so clones in the sample, over 75% are singletons; the top ten hold about 8%. Specimen: peripheral blood. The receptors originated from a man over 45 with acute or convalescent COVID-19.

Note on this clone: One junction end does not reproduce the germline sequence, and a read error may be involved. V usage is TRBV27 and J usage is TRBJ2-7, with 7 bases fitting TRBD1. This CDR3 region has 11 residues. Germline values: CDR1 MNHEY, CDR2 SMNVEV (reference sequence). The CDR3: CASSSDRVWHF. The CDR3 region has the DNA TGTGCCAGCAGTTCCGACAGGGTTTGGCACTTC.

The chain combines TRBV19 with TRBJ1-2, with a possible D match to TRBD1 (6 bases). V gave up 5 bases and J gave up 3 bases, with 10 bases separating them. The CDR3 consists of 13 residues. Germline CDR1 LNHDA, CDR2 SQIVND (reference sequence). CDR3 in amino acids: CASSPGVDYGYTF. Written as DNA, the CDR3 is TGTGCCAGTAGTCCAGGGGTTGACTATGGCTACACCTTC.

The V gene is TRBV11-3, the J gene TRBJ2-4; 8 bases fit TRBD1. V was pared by 1 base and J by 3 bases, with 8 bases of the junction left unmatched. CDR1 and CDR2 (germline): SGHNT, YENEEA. CDR3 length: 17 residues. The CDR3 DNA is TGTGCCAGCAGCTTAGGGGCAGGGGGCTTTGGCAAAAACATTCAGTACTTC. Encoded protein: CASSLGAGGFGKNIQYF.

This clone appeared a single time. The rearrangement joins TRBV24-1 to TRBJ2-5; a weak D match, TRBD1 (6 bases). The CDR3 runs to 15 residues. The V end was cut by 2 bases, the J end by 5 bases, with 14 bases between. The germline gives CDR1 KGHDR, CDR2 SFDVKD. In nucleotides, the CDR3 is TGTGCCACCAGTGATTCTCGGACAGTCGGGGAGACCCAGTACTTC. It yields the protein CATSDSRTVGETQYF.

The chain couples TRBV6-5 to TRBJ2-7; TRBD2 matches at 7 bases. J was trimmed by 5 bases and V by 7 bases; bases with no gene match: 8. This CDR3 has 13 residues. The V gene's germline CDR1 is MNHEY and CDR2 SVGAGI. This CDR3 reads CASTPSGGDEQYF. The DNA of the CDR3 is TGTGCCAGCACCCCCTCGGGGGGAGACGAGCAGTACTTC.

V usage is TRBV25-1 and J usage is TRBJ2-2; D possibly corresponds to TRBD1 (5 bases). In germline, CDR1 is MGHDK, CDR2 SYGVNS. The CDR3 contains 14 residues. V lost 4 bases, J lost 3 bases, and 9 bases lay in between. The CDR3 DNA follows: TGTGCCAGCAGTGTCCAGGGTTACACCGGGGAGCTGTTTTTT. Protein sequence: CASSVQGYTGELFF.

This rearrangement joins TRBV5-1 to TRBJ2-5, with 7 bases aligning to TRBD1. V shed 0 bases and J 0 bases; nucleotides not matched to a gene: 11. Germline V CDR1 and CDR2: SGHRS, YFSETQ. The CDR3 covers 18 residues. The CDR3 DNA reads TGCGCCAGCAGCTTGGATGGACACAGGGGCCCGTACCAAGAGACCCAGTACTTC. Protein sequence: CASSLDGHRGPYQETQYF. The variable domain in full, completed from reference TRBV5-1 and TRBJ2-5, reads KAGVTQTPRYLIKTRGQQVTLSCSPISGHRSVSWYQQTPGQGLQFLFEYFSETQRNKGNFPGRFSGRQFSNSRSEMNVSTLELGDSALYLCASSLDGHRGPYQETQYFGPGTRLLVL.

The chain couples TRBV12-5 to TRBJ2-7; 10 bases agree with TRBD1. The ends lost 6 bases at V and 6 bases at J; junction bases unmatched: 8. The CDR3 length is 14 residues. CDR1 and CDR2 from the germline V gene are LGHNT and FRNRAP. CDR3 coding DNA: TGTGCTAGTGGAGACCGGGACAGGGGTTTCGAGCAGTACTTC. Its protein is CASGDRDRGFEQYF.